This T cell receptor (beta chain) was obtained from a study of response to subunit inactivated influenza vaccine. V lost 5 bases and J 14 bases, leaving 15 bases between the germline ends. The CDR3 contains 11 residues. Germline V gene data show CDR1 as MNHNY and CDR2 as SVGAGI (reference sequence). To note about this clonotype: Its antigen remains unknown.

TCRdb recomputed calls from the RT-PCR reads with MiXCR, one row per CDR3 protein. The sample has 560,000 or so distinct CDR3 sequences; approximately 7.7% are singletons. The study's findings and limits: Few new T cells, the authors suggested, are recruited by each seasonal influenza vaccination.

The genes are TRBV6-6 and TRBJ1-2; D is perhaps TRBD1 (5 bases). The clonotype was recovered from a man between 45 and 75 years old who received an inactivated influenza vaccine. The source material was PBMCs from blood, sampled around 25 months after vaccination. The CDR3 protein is CASSPGTQITF. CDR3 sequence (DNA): TGTGCCAGCAGTCCGGGGACCCAGATAACCTTC.